This is a list of T cell receptor beta chains from one sample in a study of beta chain features in type 1 diabetes. Sequencing was performed with immunoSEQ multiplex PCR; in TCRdb, only in-frame clones are kept and a portion is missing. The table includes some 640,000 clones, over 13% detected once. Material for sequencing was naive CD4+ T cells from blood. The receptor set was obtained from a young man with type 1 diabetes. CDR3s include the opening cysteine and the closing phenylalanine or tryptophan. Fields, in order: J gene, V gene, clone size, D gene, CDR3 DNA, CDR3 protein. The D gene is left open where the match is weak. The size of a clone is reported for some rows only, either as once, few or many, or as a class for expanded clones.

TRBJ1-6 | TRBV6-5 | . | . | TGTGCCAGCAGGAGGGGGGCAGGGGTGGATTCACCCCTCCACTTT | CASRRGAGVDSPLHF
TRBJ2-1 | TRBV4-1 | few | TRBD2 | TGCGCCAGCAGCCAAGACGCTAGCGGCTCCTACAATGAGCAGTTCTTC | CASSQDASGSYNEQFF
TRBJ1-5 | TRBV19 | few | . | TGTGCCAGTAGTATGGATCATCAGCCCCAGCATTTT | CASSMDHQPQHF
TRBJ2-3 | TRBV7-2 | few | . | TGTGCCAGCAGAGTGGGCCCTGATACGCAGTATTTT | CASRVGPDTQYF
TRBJ1-1 | TRBV23-1 | . | TRBD1 | TGCGCCAGCAGCCTGGGACAGCACCCTCGGGACACTGAAGCTTTCTTT | CASSLGQHPRDTEAFF
TRBJ2-7 | TRBV5-1 | . | . | TGCGCCAGCACCCTGGGTGGGGGGCCCTCCTACGAGCAGTACTTC | CASTLGGGPSYEQYF
TRBJ2-1 | TRBV10-2 | few | . | TGCGCCAGCCAGAGGGCCATCGGAGGGGGCAATGAGCAGTTCTTC | CASQRAIGGGNEQFF
TRBJ2-1 | TRBV7-2 | . | . | TGTGCCAGCAGCCAACGGGGACCGAGCTCCTACAATGAGCAGTTCTTC | CASSQRGPSSYNEQFF
TRBJ2-7 | TRBV20-1 | . | . | TGCAGTCACACGGGACTCTACGAGCAGTACTTC | CSHTGLYEQYF
TRBJ1-2 | TRBV6-6 | . | . | TGTGCCAGCAAGACCGGACAAGGCGGCTACACCTTC | CASKTGQGGYTF
TRBJ2-2 | TRBV30 | . | . | TGTGCCTGGAGTAGAGCATCCACCGGGGAGCTGTTTTTT | CAWSRASTGELFF
TRBJ1-6 | TRBV6-5 | few | . | TGTGCCAGCAGTGAATTCTGGAATTCACCCCTCCACTTT | CASSEFWNSPLHF
TRBJ1-3 | TRBV9 | . | TRBD1 | TGTGCCAGCAGCGCCGGGACAGGGTCTTCGAACACCATATATTTT | CASSAGTGSSNTIYF
TRBJ2-5 | TRBV18 | few | . | TGTGCCAGCTCACCACCTTCCAGGCAAGAGACCCAGTACTTC | CASSPPSRQETQYF
TRBJ1-5 | TRBV30 | few | . | TGTGCCTGGAGCACAGGGACTTATCAGCCCCAGCATTTT | CAWSTGTYQPQHF
TRBJ1-5 | TRBV2 | . | TRBD1 | TGTGCCAGCACCGAGGGGGGACAGGCCAATCAGCCCCAGCATTTT | CASTEGGQANQPQHF
TRBJ2-3 | TRBV15 | few | . | TGTGCCACCAGCGTATGGACTCCAACAGATACGCAGTATTTT | CATSVWTPTDTQYF
TRBJ2-7 | TRBV6-6 | few | TRBD1 | TGTGCCAGCAGTCTCACAGGGGTGCCCCAAGTGGAGCAGTACTTC | CASSLTGVPQVEQYF
TRBJ1-4 | TRBV7-2 | . | TRBD1 | TGTGCCAGCAGCCCGGGACAGGGCGGTGAAAAACTGTTTTTT | CASSPGQGGEKLFF
TRBJ2-5 | TRBV30 | . | TRBD1 | TGTGCCTGGAACAGGGGTGGTGTAGAGACCCAGTACTTC | CAWNRGGVETQYF
TRBJ2-1 | TRBV4-3 | . | TRBD2 | TGCGCCAGCAGCCACACTCCGGGAACTAGCGGGGGGGCCATTAATGAGCAGTTCTTC | CASSHTPGTSGGAINEQFF
TRBJ1-1 | TRBV29-1 | . | . | TGCAGCGTTGGGGAGAGGGGGGACACTGAAGCTTTCTTT | CSVGERGDTEAFF
TRBJ2-7 | TRBV28 | few | . | TGTGCCAGCTTGTCTCCACATCGTACCTACGAGCAGTACTTC | CASLSPHRTYEQYF
TRBJ2-1 | TRBV10-2 | . | TRBD2 | TGCGCCACCACCGAGGTGGGAGGGCGCCAAGAGCAGTTCTTC | CATTEVGGRQEQFF
TRBJ1-6 | TRBV10-3 | few | . | TGTGCCATCAGTGAGTCGAGGGATTCACCCCTCCACTTT | CAISESRDSPLHF
TRBJ2-3 | TRBV4-2 | . | TRBD2 | TGTGCCAGCAGCCAAGCTAGCGGCAGCACAGATACGCAGTATTTT | CASSQASGSTDTQYF
TRBJ2-3 | TRBV4-1 | . | TRBD2 | TGCGCCAGCAGCCAAGAGAAGGGCCTTAGCGGGGAGGGGACAGATACGCAGTATTTT | CASSQEKGLSGEGTDTQYF
TRBJ1-1 | TRBV30 | . | . | TGTGCCTGGAAGGGGAACACTGAAGCTTTCTTT | CAWKGNTEAFF
TRBJ1-1 | TRBV4-3 | . | . | TGCGCCAGCAGCCCAATATCGACAGGCGGTAACACTGAAGCTTTCTTT | CASSPISTGGNTEAFF
TRBJ2-2 | TRBV15 | . | TRBD2 | TGTGCCACCAGCAGAGATCCTAGCGGGAACACCGGGGAGCTGTTTTTT | CATSRDPSGNTGELFF
TRBJ1-2 | TRBV7-2 | . | . | TGTGCCAGCAGACCTCCCCGGTCCCATCAGGTCTATGGCTACACCTTC | CASRPPRSHQVYGYTF
TRBJ2-5 | TRBV21-1 | few | . | TGTGCCCCAGGCTTGGGACTAGCGGGGGGGCCGCGCCAAGAGACCCAGTACTTC | CAPGLGLAGGPRQETQYF
TRBJ1-1 | TRBV10-3 | . | . | TGTGCCATCAGTGAGTCGATAGGGAAATCTGAAGCTTTCTTT | CAISESIGKSEAFF
TRBJ1-4 | TRBV4-3 | . | . | TGCGCCAGCAGCCTCTTTTCGCAAGGAGTCGAAAAACTGTTTTTT | CASSLFSQGVEKLFF
TRBJ2-7 | TRBV10-3 | few | . | TGTGCCATCAGTTCCGGGGAAGCCTACGAGCAGTACTTC | CAISSGEAYEQYF
TRBJ2-7 | TRBV12-2 | . | . | TGTGCAAGTCGCCCCTTTACTAGTCCCTACGAGCAGTACTTC | CASRPFTSPYEQYF
TRBJ2-7 | TRBV9 | few | . | TGTGCCAGCAGCCCTCGGGATACAAACTACGAGCAGTACTTC | CASSPRDTNYEQYF
TRBJ1-5 | TRBV6-6 | . | . | TGTGCCAGCAACCGCCTCGATAGCAATCAGCCCCAGCATTTT | CASNRLDSNQPQHF
TRBJ2-2 | TRBV2 | . | . | TGTGCCAGCAGTGTGAGTGGGCCCACCGGGGAGCTGTTTTTT | CASSVSGPTGELFF
TRBJ2-1 | TRBV11-2 | . | TRBD1 | TGTGCCAGCAGCTCGACGGCCGGGACAGGGAACAATGAGCAGTTCTTC | CASSSTAGTGNNEQFF
TRBJ2-5 | TRBV5-4 | . | . | TGTGCCAGCAGCTTGAAAAGGGATGGGGAGACCCAGTACTTC | CASSLKRDGETQYF
TRBJ2-7 | TRBV9 | once | . | TGTGCCAGCAGCCCAAGGGACTCCTACGAGCAGTACTTC | CASSPRDSYEQYF
TRBJ2-4 | TRBV27 | few | . | TGTGCCAGCGGGCACTGGGGAAACATTCAGTACTTC | CASGHWGNIQYF
TRBJ2-1 | TRBV6-6 | few | . | TGTGCCAGCAGCTCGCAGGGACCCTACAATGAGCAGTTCTTC | CASSSQGPYNEQFF
TRBJ2-5 | TRBV4-3 | few | . | TGCGCCAGCAGCCAGGGGATTGGGCTGAGAGAGACCCAGTACTTC | CASSQGIGLRETQYF
TRBJ2-7 | TRBV6-5 | few | TRBD2 | TGTGCCAGCAGGGGGACTAGCGGCTACGAGCAGTACTTC | CASRGTSGYEQYF
TRBJ1-6 | TRBV28 | . | . | TGTGCCAGCAGTTTCGGGGGGGGGCGTAATTCACCCCTCCACTTT | CASSFGGGRNSPLHF
TRBJ2-2 | TRBV30 | few | TRBD2 | TGTGCCTGGAGTTTTAATAGCGGGACCGGGGAGCTGTTTTTT | CAWSFNSGTGELFF
TRBJ1-6 | TRBV27 | few | TRBD1 | TGTGCCAGCGGGTCGACAGGGCGCCTCCACTTT | CASGSTGRLHF
TRBJ2-2 | TRBV7-2 | . | . | TGTGCCAGCAGCTTAGCGGGGGGAGCGAACACCGGGGAGCTGTTTTTT | CASSLAGGANTGELFF
TRBJ2-5 | TRBV6-6 | . | TRBD1 | TGTGCCAGCAGTTCAGGGCACACAGGGGGCCGGGAGACCCAGTACTTC | CASSSGHTGGRETQYF
TRBJ2-7 | TRBV29-1 | few | TRBD2 | TGCAGCGTTGAGGTCCGGCGGGAGGCCGCCTACGAGCAGTACTTC | CSVEVRREAAYEQYF
TRBJ2-1 | TRBV6-4 | . | TRBD2 | TGTGCCAGCAGTGTCAGCGGGAGACTTTCGAATGAGCAGTTCTTC | CASSVSGRLSNEQFF
TRBJ1-1 | TRBV28 | few | TRBD1 | TGTGCCAGCAGCCCAGGGGGCGGGGGGGACACTGAAGCTTTCTTT | CASSPGGGGDTEAFF
TRBJ2-3 | TRBV28 | few | TRBD2 | TGTGCCAGCAGGTTGTTTACGGGGGGGACAGATACGCAGTATTTT | CASRLFTGGTDTQYF
TRBJ2-1 | TRBV5-1 | few | TRBD2 | TGCGCCAGCAGCTTGGGGCCGGGACTAGCGGGAGGCAATGAGCAGTTCTTC | CASSLGPGLAGGNEQFF
TRBJ1-3 | TRBV4-1 | . | TRBD1 | TGCGCCAGCACCCAAGACCGAGGGGGCTCGGGAAACACCATATATTTT | CASTQDRGGSGNTIYF